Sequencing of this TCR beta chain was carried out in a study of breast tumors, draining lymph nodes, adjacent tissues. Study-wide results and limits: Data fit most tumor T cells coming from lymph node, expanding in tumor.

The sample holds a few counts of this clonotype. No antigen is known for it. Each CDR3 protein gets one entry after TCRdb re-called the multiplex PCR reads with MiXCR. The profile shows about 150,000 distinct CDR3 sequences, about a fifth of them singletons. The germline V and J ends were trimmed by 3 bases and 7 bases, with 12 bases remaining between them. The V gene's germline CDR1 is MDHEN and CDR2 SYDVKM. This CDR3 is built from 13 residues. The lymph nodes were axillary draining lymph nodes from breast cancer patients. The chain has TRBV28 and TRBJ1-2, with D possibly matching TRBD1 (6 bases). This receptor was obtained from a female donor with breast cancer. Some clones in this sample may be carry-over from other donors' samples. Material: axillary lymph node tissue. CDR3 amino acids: CASSFRGKIGYTF. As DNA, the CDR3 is TGTGCCAGCAGTTTTAGGGGGAAAATTGGCTACACCTTC.